One T cell receptor beta chain is described in this entry. Trimming removed 7 bases at V and 4 bases at J, with 16 bases between. There are 14 residues in the CDR3. The V gene's germline CDR1 is LNHDA and CDR2 SQIVND (reference sequence). The source of the sample is a study of cytomegalovirus exposure and HLA in healthy donors. From the roughly 110-subject validation cohort, which was separate from the roughly 700-subject first cohort, the donors were drawn. The data were produced by immunoSEQ multiplex PCR, yet TCRdb's version contains in-frame clones alone and is incomplete. The sample comprises approximately 160,000 clones, roughly nine tenths of which are singletons, and roughly 5.7% rests with the top ten.

This sequence was found in a young woman in good health and CMV-seronegative. Sequenced input: PBMCs. This sequence joins TRBV19 and TRBJ2-5; D is possibly TRBD2 (5 bases). CDR3 sequence: CASTSDSGSETQYF. Here the CDR3 DNA reads TGTGCCAGTACTTCCGACTCGGGGTCAGAGACCCAGTACTTC.